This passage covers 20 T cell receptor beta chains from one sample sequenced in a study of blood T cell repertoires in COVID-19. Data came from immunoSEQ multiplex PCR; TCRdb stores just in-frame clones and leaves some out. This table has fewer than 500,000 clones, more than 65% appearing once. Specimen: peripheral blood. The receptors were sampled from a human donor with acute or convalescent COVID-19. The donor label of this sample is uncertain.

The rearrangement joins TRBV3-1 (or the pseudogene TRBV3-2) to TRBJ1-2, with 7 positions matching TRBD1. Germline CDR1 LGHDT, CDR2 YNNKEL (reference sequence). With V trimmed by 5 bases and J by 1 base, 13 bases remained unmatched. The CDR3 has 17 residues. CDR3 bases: TGTGCCAGCAGCTCCGAATTTAGCTACAGGGGTAACTATGGCTACACCTTC. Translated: CASSSEFSYRGNYGYTF.

The CDR3 loop is CASSEYSGRIQETQYF. DNA for the CDR3: TGTGCCAGCAGTGAATATAGCGGGAGGATCCAAGAGACCCAGTACTTC. The J gene is TRBJ2-5, the V gene TRBV2, with 10 bases identical to TRBD2. Germline V lookup: CDR1 SNHLY, CDR2 FYNNEI. Trimming cost V 2 bases and J 1 base; bases outside gene matches: 4. CDR3 size: 16 residues.

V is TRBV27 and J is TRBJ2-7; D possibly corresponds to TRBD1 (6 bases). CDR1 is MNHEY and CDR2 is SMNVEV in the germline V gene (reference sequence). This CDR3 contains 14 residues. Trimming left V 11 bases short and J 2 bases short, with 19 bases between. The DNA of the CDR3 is TGTGCCTCCAGGGGACGGATTGGGGCCTACGAGCAGTACTTC. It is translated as CASRGRIGAYEQYF.

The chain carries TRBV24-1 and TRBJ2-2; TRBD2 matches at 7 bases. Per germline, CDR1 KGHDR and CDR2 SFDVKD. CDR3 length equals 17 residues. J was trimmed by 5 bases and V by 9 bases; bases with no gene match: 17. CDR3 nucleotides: TGTGCCACCGGCCCCTTCCCCCTAGCGGTGGAAACCGGGGAGCTGTTTTTT. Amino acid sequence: CATGPFPLAVETGELFF.

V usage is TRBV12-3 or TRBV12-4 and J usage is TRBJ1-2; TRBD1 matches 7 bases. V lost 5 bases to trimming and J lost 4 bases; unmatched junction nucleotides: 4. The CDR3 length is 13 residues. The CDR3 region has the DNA TGTGCCAGCAGTCACAGGGGCGGCTATGGCTACACCTTC. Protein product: CASSHRGGYGYTF.

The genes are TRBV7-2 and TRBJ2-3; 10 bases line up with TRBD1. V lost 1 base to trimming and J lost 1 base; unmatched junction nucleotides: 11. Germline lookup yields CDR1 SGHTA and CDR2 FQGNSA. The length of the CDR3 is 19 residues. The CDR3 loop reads CASSLVDRGKPGRTDTQYF. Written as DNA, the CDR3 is TGTGCCAGCAGCTTAGTGGACAGGGGGAAACCGGGGCGCACAGATACGCAGTATTTT.

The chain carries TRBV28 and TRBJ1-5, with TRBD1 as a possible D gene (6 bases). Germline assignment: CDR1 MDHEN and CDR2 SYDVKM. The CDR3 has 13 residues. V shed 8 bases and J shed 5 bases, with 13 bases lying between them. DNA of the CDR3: TGTGCCAGCTTCGACAGGACCTATCAGCCCCAGCATTTT. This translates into CASFDRTYQPQHF.

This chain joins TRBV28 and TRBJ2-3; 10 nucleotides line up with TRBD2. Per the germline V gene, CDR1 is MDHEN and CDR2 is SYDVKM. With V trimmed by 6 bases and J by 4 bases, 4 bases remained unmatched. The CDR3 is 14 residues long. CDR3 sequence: CASSSSGGADTQYF. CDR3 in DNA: TGTGCCAGCAGCTCAAGCGGGGGGGCAGATACGCAGTATTTT.

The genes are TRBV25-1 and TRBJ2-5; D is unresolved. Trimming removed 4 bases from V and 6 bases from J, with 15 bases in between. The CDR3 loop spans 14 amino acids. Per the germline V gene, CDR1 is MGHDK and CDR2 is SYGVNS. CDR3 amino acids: CASSVALVPQTQYF. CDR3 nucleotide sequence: TGTGCCAGCAGTGTGGCATTGGTCCCCCAGACCCAGTACTTC.

The CDR3 DNA follows: TGTGCCTGGAGTAAAGGGACTAGCGGGACCACAGATACGCAGTATTTT. Protein product: CAWSKGTSGTTDTQYF. This chain joins TRBV30 and TRBJ2-3; 13 bases fit TRBD2. J lost 2 bases, V lost 2 bases, and 4 bases had no gene match. The CDR3 covers 16 residues. Per the germline V gene, CDR1 is GTSNPN and CDR2 is SVGIG (reference sequence).

This CDR3 is CASSQDHPSTEQPQHF. The CDR3 DNA reads TGCGCCAGCAGCCAAGATCACCCCTCGACGGAGCAGCCCCAGCATTTT. The V call is TRBV4-1, the J call TRBJ1-5; D remains ambiguous. Trimming removed 0 bases at V and 7 bases at J, with 16 bases between. This CDR3 is 16 amino acids long. CDR1 is MGHRA and CDR2 is YSYEKL in the germline V gene.

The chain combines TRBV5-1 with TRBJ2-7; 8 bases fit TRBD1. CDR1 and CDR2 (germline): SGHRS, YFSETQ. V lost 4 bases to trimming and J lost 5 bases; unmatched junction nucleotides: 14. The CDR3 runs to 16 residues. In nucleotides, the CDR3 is TGCGCCAGCAGCCCGGGACGGACAGGGTTCGACCACGAGCAGTACTTC. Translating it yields CASSPGRTGFDHEQYF.

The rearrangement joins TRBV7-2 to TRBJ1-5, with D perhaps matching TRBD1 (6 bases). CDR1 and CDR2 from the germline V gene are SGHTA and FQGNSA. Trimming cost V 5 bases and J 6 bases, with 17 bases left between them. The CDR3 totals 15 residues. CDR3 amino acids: CASSTRQVLGQPQHF. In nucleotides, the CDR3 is TGTGCCAGCAGCACACGACAGGTTTTGGGTCAGCCCCAGCATTTT.

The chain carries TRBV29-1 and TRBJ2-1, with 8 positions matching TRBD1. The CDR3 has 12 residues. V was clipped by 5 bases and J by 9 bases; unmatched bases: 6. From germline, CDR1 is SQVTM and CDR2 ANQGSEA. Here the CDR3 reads CSVNRGRSEQFF. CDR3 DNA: TGCAGCGTTAACAGGGGGAGAAGTGAGCAGTTCTTC.

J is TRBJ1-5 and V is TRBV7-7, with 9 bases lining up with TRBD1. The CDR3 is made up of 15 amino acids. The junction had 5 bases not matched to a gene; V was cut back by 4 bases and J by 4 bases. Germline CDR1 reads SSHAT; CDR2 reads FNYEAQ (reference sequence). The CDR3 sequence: CASSSTGGGNQPQHF. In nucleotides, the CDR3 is TGTGCCAGCAGCTCAACAGGGGGCGGGAATCAGCCCCAGCATTTT.

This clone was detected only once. Written as DNA, the CDR3 is TGCGCCAGCAGCTCAACCTACGAGCAGTACTTC. It codes for CASSSTYEQYF. The chain joins TRBV5-1 to TRBJ2-7; D is uncertain. Trimming took 3 bases from V and 2 from J, leaving 3 bases between them. The CDR3 is 11 residues long. Germline CDR1 reads SGHRS; CDR2 reads YFSETQ.

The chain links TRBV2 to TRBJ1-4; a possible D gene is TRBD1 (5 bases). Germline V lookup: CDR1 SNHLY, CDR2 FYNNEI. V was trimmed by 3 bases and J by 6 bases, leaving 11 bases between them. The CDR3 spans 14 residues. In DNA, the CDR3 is TGTGCCAGCAGTGATACAGGCGGATATGAAAAACTGTTTTTT. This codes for CASSDTGGYEKLFF.

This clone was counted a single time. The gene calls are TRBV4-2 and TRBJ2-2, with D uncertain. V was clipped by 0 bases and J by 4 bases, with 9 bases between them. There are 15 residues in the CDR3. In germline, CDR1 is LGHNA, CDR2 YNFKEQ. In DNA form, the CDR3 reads TGTGCCAGCAGCCAAGAGTACACCTTCACCGGGGAGCTGTTTTTT. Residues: CASSQEYTFTGELFF.

In nucleotides, the CDR3 is TGTGCCTGGAGCTTCGACAGGGCGTTAAATGAAAAACTGTTTTTT. Encoded protein: CAWSFDRALNEKLFF. The V call is TRBV30, the J call TRBJ1-4, with 7 bases identical to TRBD1. The V gene end was trimmed by 3 bases and the J gene end by 5 bases; junction bases not matched to a gene: 9. The CDR3 is 15 amino acids. Germline values: CDR1 GTSNPN, CDR2 SVGIG (reference sequence).

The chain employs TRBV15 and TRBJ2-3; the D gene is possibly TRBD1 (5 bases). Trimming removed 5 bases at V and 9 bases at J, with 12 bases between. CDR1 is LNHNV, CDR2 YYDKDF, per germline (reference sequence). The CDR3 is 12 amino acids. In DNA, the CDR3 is TGTGCCACCAGCCGCGGACAAGCGACGCAGTATTTT. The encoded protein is CATSRGQATQYF. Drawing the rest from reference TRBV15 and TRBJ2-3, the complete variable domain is DAMVIQNPRYQVTQFGKPVTLSCSQTLNHNVMYWYQQKSSQAPKLLFHYYDKDFNNEADTPDNFQSRRPNTSFCFLDIRSPGLGDTAMYLCATSRGQATQYFGPGTRLTVL.